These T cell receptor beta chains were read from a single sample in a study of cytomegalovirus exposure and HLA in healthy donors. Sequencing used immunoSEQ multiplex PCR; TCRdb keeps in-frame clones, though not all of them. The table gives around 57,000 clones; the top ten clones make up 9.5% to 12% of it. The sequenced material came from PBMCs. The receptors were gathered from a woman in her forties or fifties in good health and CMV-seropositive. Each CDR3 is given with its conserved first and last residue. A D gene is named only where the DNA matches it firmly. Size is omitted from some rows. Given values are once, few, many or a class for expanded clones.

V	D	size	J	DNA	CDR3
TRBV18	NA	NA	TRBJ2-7	TGTGCCAGCTCACTAACAGTAATCGAGCAGTACTTC	CASSLTVIEQYF
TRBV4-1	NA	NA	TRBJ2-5	TGCGCCAGCAGCCCTAAGGGGGAGACCCAGTACTTC	CASSPKGETQYF
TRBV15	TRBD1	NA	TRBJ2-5	TGTGCCACCAGCAGGACAGGGGCCCTAGAGACCCAGTACTTC	CATSRTGALETQYF
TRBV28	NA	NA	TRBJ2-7	TGTGCCAGCAGTTTCCGCGGGGCCTACGAGCAGTACTTC	CASSFRGAYEQYF
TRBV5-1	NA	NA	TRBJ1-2	TGCGCCAGCAGCTTGACAGGGCATGGCTACACCTTC	CASSLTGHGYTF
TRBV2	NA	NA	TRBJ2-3	TGTGCCAGCAGTGAACGACTATCATTCGCAGATACGCAGTATTTT	CASSERLSFADTQYF
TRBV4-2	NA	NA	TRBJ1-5	TGTGCCAGCAGCCAGTCGGGGACGGGGGGTTGGAGCAATCAGCCCCAGCATTTT	CASSQSGTGGWSNQPQHF
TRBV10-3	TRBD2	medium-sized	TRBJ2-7	TGTGCCATCAGTGAACCAGCGGGGGGGCGTGAGCAGTACTTC	CAISEPAGGREQYF
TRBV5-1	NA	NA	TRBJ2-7	TGCGCCAGCAGCTCGGACAGTAACGAGCAGTACTTC	CASSSDSNEQYF
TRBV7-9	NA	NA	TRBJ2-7	TGTGCCAGCAGCTTACAGGGAGGGGGGGCCTACGAGCAGTACTTC	CASSLQGGGAYEQYF
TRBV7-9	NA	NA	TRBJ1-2	TGTGCCAGCACCCCTGTGGGGGCCACTTATGGCTACACCTTC	CASTPVGATYGYTF
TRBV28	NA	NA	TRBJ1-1	TGTGCCAGCAGCCCCATCTGGGAGGGCGCTGAAGCTTTCTTT	CASSPIWEGAEAFF
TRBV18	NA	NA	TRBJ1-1	TGTGCCAGCTCACCACGGGCAGAAAACACTGAAGCTTTCTTT	CASSPRAENTEAFF
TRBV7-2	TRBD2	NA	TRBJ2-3	TGTGCCAGCAGCTTAGAGGTAGCGGGAGGTGGTGGAAATACGCAGTATTTT	CASSLEVAGGGGNTQYF
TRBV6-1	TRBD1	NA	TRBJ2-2	TGTGCCAGCAGAGTCAGGGGGCTTGACACCGGGGAGCTGTTTTTT	CASRVRGLDTGELFF
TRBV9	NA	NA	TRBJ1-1	TGTGCCAGCAGCCCCTCAGGGTACAGTAGTACTGAAGCTTTCTTT	CASSPSGYSSTEAFF
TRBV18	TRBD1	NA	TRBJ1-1	TGTGCCAGCTCGTCGGGACAGTCGGGGGCTGAAGCTTTCTTT	CASSSGQSGAEAFF
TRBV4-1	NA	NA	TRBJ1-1	TGCGCCAGCAGCCAAGGTGAATGGGCAGGGACTGGGGCTTTCTTT	CASSQGEWAGTGAFF
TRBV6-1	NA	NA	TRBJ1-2	TGTGCCAGCAGAGCCCCGCAGGTCATTAACTATGGCTACACCTTC	CASRAPQVINYGYTF
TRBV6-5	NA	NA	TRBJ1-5	TGTGCCAGCAGTTACTCTTACAATCAGCCCCAGCATTTT	CASSYSYNQPQHF
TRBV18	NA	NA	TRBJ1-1	TGTGCCAGCTCTGTGGAACGGGTTCGGGCTGAAGCTTTCTTT	CASSVERVRAEAFF
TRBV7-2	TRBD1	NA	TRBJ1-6	TGTGCCAGCAGCTCGACAGGGACTGATAATTCACCCCTCCACTTT	CASSSTGTDNSPLHF
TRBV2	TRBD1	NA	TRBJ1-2	TGTGCCAGCAGTTCGGGACAGCTTTATGGCTACACCTTC	CASSSGQLYGYTF
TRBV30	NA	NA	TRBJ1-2	TGTGCCCACGGCAGGGAATCTTATGGCTACACCTTC	CAHGRESYGYTF
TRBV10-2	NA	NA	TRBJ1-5	TGCGCCAGCAGTGAGTCGGGGCCAAATCAGCCCCAGCATTTT	CASSESGPNQPQHF
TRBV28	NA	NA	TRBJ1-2	TGTGCCAGCAGTGCCTACTCCTATGGCTACACCTTC	CASSAYSYGYTF
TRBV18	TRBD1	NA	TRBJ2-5	TGTGCCAGCTCCTCGGGACAGGCCGAGACCCAGTACTTC	CASSSGQAETQYF
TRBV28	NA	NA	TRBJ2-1	TGTGCCAGCAGTTTAGGGCAGGTCGCGTATGGGTTCTTC	CASSLGQVAYGFF
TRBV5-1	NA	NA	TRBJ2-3	TGCGCCAGCAGCTTGGTCAGGGGAGGCACAGATACGCAGTATTTT	CASSLVRGGTDTQYF
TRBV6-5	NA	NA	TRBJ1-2	TGTGCCAGCAGTTACTCAGACAGCCTTTATTATGGCTACACCTTC	CASSYSDSLYYGYTF
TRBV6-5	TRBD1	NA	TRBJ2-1	TGTGCCAGCAGTTCCATCGGACAGGGGTTGGCTGAGCAGTTCTTC	CASSSIGQGLAEQFF
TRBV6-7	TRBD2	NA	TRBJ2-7	TGTGCCAGCAGTTACCCCCCCCAAGCGGGGTACACCTACGAGCAGTACTTC	CASSYPPQAGYTYEQYF
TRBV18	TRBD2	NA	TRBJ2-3	TGTGCCAGCTCAGCGACATTAGCGGGCAACACAGATACGCAGTATTTT	CASSATLAGNTDTQYF
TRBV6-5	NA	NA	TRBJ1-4	TGTGCCAGCCGCCCTAGAGTGTTAAGGGAAAAACTGTTTTTT	CASRPRVLREKLFF
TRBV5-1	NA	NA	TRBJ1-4	TGCGCCAGCAGCTTGATGGGAGAAGGTGAAAAACTGTTTTTT	CASSLMGEGEKLFF
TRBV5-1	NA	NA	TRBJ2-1	TGCGCCAGCAGCTTCGACTTGTACAATGAGCAGTTCTTC	CASSFDLYNEQFF
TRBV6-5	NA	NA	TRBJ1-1	TGTGCCAGCAGTTACTCGGAGACAGTGAACACTGAAGCTTTCTTT	CASSYSETVNTEAFF
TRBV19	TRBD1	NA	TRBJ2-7	TGTGCCAGTAGTGCCCAGGACAGGGGAACGGGCTATCGCGAGCAGTACTTC	CASSAQDRGTGYREQYF
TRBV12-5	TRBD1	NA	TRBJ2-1	TGTGCTAGTGGTCACCGAGGGGGCCACAATGAGCAGTTCTTC	CASGHRGGHNEQFF
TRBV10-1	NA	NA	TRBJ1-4	TGCGCCAGCAGCCCCGACGGGGAAAAACTGTTTTTT	CASSPDGEKLFF
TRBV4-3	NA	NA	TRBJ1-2	TGCGCCAGCAGCCAGGCGGGGGCAGTCACCTATGGCTACACCTTC	CASSQAGAVTYGYTF
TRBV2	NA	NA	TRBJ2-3	TGTGCCAGCGTGGAGGGGATAACAGATACGCAGTATTTT	CASVEGITDTQYF
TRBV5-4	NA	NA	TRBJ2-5	TGTGCCAGCAGCTTGGCGGGGAACGGGGAGACCCAGTACTTC	CASSLAGNGETQYF
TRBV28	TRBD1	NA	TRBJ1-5	TGTGCCAGCAGTTTCCCGGGACAGGGGAATCAGCCCCAGCATTTT	CASSFPGQGNQPQHF
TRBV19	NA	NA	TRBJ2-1	TGTGCCAGTAGTATCGCCCGGGACACCTCCTACAATGAGCAGTTCTTC	CASSIARDTSYNEQFF
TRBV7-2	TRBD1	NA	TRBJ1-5	TGTGCCAGCAGCGTGACAGGGGGTCAGCCCCAGCATTTT	CASSVTGGQPQHF